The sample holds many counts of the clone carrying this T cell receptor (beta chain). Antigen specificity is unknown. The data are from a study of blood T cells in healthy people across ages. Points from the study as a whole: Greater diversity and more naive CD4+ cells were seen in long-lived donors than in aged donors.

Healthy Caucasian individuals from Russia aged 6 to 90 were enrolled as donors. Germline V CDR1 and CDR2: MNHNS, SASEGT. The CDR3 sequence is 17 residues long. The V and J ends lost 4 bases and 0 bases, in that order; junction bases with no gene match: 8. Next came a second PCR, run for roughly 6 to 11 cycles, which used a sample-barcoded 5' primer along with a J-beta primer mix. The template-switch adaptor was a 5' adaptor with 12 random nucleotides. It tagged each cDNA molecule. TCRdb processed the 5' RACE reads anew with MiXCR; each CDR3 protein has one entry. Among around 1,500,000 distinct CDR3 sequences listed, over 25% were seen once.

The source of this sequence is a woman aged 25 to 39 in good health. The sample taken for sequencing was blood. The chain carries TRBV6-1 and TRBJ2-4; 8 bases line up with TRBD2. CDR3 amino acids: CASSGWRGVQAKNIQYF. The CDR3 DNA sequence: TGTGCCAGCAGTGGATGGCGGGGGGTACAAGCCAAAAACATTCAGTACTTC.